This TCR beta chain was recovered during a study of neurological immune-mediated disorders. The CDR3 spans 14 residues. V lost 3 bases and J 10 bases, leaving 19 bases between the germline ends. Germline V gives CDR1 DFQATT, CDR2 SNEGSKA (reference sequence). This clonotype appeared many times. TCRdb redid the calling of the 5' RACE reads with MiXCR, one entry per CDR3 protein. Found here are tens of thousands of distinct CDR3 sequences, nearly 3.5% of them singletons; the top ten hold 3% to 4%. The sequencing sample was made of PBMCs. The chain has TRBV20-1 and TRBJ2-1; D is perhaps TRBD2 (6 bases). This clonotype originated in a man aged 40-50 years with multiple sclerosis. The CDR3 sequence is CSARREDGIREQFF. CDR3 nucleotide sequence: TGCAGTGCTAGGAGGGAGGATGGGATAAGGGAGCAGTTCTTC.